The T cell receptor (beta chain) under discussion was sequenced for a study of identical twins. This clonotype was recorded a few times. TCRdb reprocessed the 5' RACE reads with MiXCR, giving one entry per CDR3 protein. The sample records about 520,000 distinct CDR3 sequences, around 20% being singletons. CDR1 and CDR2 from the germline V gene are DFQATT and SNEGSKA (reference sequence). The CDR3 is 14 amino acids. Between the trimmed V and J ends, which lost 2 bases and 2 bases, there was a span of 13 bases. The data were also submitted as part of a second study, on T cells expressing NK-cell markers.

The V gene is TRBV20-1, the J gene TRBJ2-7; possible D gene TRBD1, 6 bases. The source material was CD4+ T cells sorted from blood. The source of this sequence is a woman between 18 and 29 years old in good health. The CDR3 here is CSARWDKGAYEQYF. The DNA of the CDR3 is TGCAGTGCTAGATGGGACAAGGGAGCCTACGAGCAGTACTTC.